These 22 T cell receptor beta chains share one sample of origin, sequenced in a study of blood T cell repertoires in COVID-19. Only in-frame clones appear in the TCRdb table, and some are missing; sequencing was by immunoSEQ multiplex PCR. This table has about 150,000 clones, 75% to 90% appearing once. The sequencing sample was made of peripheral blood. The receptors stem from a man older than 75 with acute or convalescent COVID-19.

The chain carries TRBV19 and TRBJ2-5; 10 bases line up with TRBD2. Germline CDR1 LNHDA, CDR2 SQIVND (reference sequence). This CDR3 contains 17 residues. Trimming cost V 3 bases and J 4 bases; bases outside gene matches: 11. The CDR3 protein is CASSIGTSALRGETQYF. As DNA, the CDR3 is TGTGCCAGTAGTATCGGGACTAGCGCATTACGAGGAGAGACCCAGTACTTC.

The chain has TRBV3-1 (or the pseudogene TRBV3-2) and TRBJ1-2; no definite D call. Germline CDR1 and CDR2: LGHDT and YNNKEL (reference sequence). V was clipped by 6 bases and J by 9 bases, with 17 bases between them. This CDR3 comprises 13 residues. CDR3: CASSLGGIARYTF. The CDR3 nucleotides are TGTGCCAGCAGTCTCGGCGGGATCGCCCGCTACACCTTC.

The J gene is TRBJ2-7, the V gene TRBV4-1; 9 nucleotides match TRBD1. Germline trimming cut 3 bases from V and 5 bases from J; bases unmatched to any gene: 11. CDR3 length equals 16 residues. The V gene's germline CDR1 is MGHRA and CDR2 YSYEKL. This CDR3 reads CASSQEGGTGYHEQYF. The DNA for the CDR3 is TGCGCCAGCAGCCAGGAGGGGGGGACAGGGTACCACGAGCAGTACTTC.

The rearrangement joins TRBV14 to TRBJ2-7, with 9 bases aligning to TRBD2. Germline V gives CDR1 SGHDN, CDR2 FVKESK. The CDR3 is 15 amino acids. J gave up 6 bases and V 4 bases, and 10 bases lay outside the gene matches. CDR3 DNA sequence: TGTGCCAGCAGCCTCGGTAGCGGGAGATCTCGCGAGCAGTACTTC. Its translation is CASSLGSGRSREQYF.

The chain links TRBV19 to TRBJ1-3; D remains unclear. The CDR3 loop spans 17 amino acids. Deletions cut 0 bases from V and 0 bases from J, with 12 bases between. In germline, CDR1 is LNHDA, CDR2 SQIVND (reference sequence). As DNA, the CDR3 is TGTGCCAGTAGTATAGAGGGCAGCAAAGGCTCTGGAAACACCATATATTTT. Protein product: CASSIEGSKGSGNTIYF.

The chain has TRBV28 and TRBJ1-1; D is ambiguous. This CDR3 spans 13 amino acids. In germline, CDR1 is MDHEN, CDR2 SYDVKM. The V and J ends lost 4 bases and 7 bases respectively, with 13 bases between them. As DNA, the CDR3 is TGTGCCAGCAGTTGGGCAGGATTAGGTGAAGCTTTCTTT. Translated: CASSWAGLGEAFF.

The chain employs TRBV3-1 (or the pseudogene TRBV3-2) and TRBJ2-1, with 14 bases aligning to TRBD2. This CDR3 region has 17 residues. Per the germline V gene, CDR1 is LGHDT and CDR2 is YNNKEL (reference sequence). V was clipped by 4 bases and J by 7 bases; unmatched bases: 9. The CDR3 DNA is TGTGCCAGCAGCCTACCCCCGGGACTAGCGGGAGTTAATGAGCAGTTCTTC. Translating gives CASSLPPGLAGVNEQFF.

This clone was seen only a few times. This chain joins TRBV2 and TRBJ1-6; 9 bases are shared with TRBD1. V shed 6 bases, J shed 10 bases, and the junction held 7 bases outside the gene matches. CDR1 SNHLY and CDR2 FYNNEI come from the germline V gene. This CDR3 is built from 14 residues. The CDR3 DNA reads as TGTGCCAGCAGCCCTGGACAGGGGAGATCACCCCTCCACTTT. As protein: CASSPGQGRSPLHF. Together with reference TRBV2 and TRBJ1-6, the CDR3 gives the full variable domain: EPEVTQTPSHQVTQMGQEVILRCVPISNHLYFYWYRQILGQKVEFLVSFYNNEISEKSEIFDDQFSVERPDGSNFTLKIRSTKLEDSAMYFCASSPGQGRSPLHFGNGTRLTVT.

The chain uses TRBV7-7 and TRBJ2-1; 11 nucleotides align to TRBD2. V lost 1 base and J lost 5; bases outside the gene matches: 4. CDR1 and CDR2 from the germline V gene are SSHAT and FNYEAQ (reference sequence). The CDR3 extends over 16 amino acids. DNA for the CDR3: TGTGCCAGCAGCTTAGGAGGGACTAGCGGTCACAATGAGCAGTTCTTC. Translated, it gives CASSLGGTSGHNEQFF.

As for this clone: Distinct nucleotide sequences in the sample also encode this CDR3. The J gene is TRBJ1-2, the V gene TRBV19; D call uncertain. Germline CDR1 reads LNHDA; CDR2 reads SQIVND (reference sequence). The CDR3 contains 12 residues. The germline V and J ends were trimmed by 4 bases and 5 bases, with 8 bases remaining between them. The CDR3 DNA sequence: TGTGCCAGTAGTAGTTCGGGGTATGGCTACACCTTC. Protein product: CASSSSGYGYTF.

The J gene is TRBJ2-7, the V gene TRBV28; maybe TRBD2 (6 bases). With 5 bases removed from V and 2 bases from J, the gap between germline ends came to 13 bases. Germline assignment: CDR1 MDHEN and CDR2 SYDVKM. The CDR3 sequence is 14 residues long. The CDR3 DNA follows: TGTGCCAGCAGTCAGTTGCGGGAACCCTACGAGCAGTACTTC. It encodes CASSQLREPYEQYF.

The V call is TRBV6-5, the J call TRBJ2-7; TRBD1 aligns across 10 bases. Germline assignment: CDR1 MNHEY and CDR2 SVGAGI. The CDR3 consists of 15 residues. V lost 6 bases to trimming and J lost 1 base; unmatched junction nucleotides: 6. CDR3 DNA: TGTGCCAGCAGAGGGGGACAGGGGAGTTCCTACGAGCAGTACTTC. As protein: CASRGGQGSSYEQYF.

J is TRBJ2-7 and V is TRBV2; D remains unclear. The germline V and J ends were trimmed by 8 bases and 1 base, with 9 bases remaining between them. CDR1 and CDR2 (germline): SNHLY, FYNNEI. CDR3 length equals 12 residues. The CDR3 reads CASARNSYEQYF. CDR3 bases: TGTGCCAGCGCTAGGAATTCCTACGAGCAGTACTTC.

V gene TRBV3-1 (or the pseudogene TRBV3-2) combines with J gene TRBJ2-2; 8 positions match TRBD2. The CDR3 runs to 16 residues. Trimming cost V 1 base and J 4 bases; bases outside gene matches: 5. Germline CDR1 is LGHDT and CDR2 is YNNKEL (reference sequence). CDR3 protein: CASSQVGLAGTGELFF. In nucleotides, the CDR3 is TGTGCCAGCAGCCAAGTCGGCCTAGCGGGCACCGGGGAGCTGTTTTTT.

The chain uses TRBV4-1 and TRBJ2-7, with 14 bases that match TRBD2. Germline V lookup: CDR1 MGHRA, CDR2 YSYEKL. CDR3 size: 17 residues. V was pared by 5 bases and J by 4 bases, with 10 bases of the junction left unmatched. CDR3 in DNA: TGCGCCAGCAGCAGACTAGCGGGAGGGTTAAGTAGATACGAGCAGTACTTC. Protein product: CASSRLAGGLSRYEQYF.

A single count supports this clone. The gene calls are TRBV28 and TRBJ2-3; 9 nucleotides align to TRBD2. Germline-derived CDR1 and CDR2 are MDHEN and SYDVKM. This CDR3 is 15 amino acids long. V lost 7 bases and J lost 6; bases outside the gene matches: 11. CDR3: CASTIPAGGGDTQYF. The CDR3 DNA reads TGTGCCAGCACCATCCCAGCGGGGGGCGGGGATACGCAGTATTTT.

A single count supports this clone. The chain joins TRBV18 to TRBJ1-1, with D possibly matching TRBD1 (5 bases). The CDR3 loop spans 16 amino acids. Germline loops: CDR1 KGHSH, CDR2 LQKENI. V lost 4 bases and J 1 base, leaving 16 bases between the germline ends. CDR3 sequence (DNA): TGTGCCAGCTCACTTCTGACAGCCCCTACGAACACTGAAGCTTTCTTT. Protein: CASSLLTAPTNTEAFF.

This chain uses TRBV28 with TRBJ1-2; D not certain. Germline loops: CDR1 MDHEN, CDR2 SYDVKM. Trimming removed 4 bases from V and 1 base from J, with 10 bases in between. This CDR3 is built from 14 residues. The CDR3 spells CASSSGSFNYGYTF. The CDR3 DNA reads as TGTGCCAGCAGTTCAGGATCCTTTAACTATGGCTACACCTTC.

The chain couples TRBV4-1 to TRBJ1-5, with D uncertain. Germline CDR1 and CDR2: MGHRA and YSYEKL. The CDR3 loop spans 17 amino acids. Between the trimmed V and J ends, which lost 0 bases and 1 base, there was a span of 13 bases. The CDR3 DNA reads TGCGCCAGCAGCCAAGATATGAGCGAGGGAAGCAATCAGCCCCAGCATTTT. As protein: CASSQDMSEGSNQPQHF.

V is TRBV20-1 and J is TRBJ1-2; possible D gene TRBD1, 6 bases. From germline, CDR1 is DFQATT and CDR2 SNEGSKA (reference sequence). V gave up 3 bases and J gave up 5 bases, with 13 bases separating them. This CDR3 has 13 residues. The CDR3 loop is CSASTGLGYGYTF. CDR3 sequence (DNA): TGCAGTGCTAGTACAGGGCTGGGGTATGGCTACACCTTC.

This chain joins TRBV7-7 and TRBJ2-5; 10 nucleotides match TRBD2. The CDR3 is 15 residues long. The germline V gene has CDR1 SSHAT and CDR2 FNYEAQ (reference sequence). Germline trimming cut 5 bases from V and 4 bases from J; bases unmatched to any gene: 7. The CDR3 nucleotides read TGTGCCAGCAGCCCTAGCGGGAGCGGGGGAGAGACCCAGTACTTC. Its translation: CASSPSGSGGETQYF.

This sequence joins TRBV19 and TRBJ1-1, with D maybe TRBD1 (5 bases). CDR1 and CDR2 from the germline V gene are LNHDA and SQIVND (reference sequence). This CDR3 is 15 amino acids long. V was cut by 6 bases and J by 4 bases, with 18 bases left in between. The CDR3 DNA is TGTGCCAGTAGGGGGGGGGTAAGCCAAAGCACTGAAGCTTTCTTT. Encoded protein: CASRGGVSQSTEAFF.